The 26 T cell receptor beta chains in this list originate from one sample, sequenced in a study of blood T cells in healthy people across ages. Together with a sample-barcoded 5' primer, a J-beta primer mix was included in a second PCR lasting about 7 to 11 cycles. TCRdb used MiXCR to reprocess the 5' RACE reads, holding one entry per CDR3 protein. This sample has some 760,000 distinct CDR3 sequences, with roughly 25% found just once. In addition, the sample was reused for a study of T cells of mothers and their children.

Sequences were obtained from blood. Receptor source: a boy aged 5-17 years in good health.

The sample holds a few counts of this clonotype. V usage is TRBV5-1 and J usage is TRBJ2-7; perhaps TRBD1 as D (6 bases). Trimming took off 1 base at V and 6 bases at J, with 17 bases between the two ends. The CDR3 is 15 amino acids. Germline V lookup: CDR1 SGHRS, CDR2 YFSETQ. CDR3 in amino acids: CASSLFAGAAREQYF. The CDR3 DNA reads TGCGCCAGCAGCTTGTTTGCAGGGGCGGCACGCGAGCAGTACTTC.

This clonotype turned up a few times. The gene calls are TRBV29-1 and TRBJ2-5, with 7 positions matching TRBD2. The end of the DNA is better explained by TRBJ2-1, so the J call may be wrong. This CDR3 spans 13 amino acids. Germline-derived CDR1 and CDR2 are SQVTM and ANQGSEA. CDR3 sequence: CSVEGLAINEQFF. The DNA for the CDR3 is TGCAGCGTTGAAGGACTAGCTATCAATGAGCAGTTCTTC.

This clonotype was counted between two and nine times. The V call is TRBV15, the J call TRBJ2-5, with 7 nucleotides matching TRBD2. The CDR3 contains 14 residues. Trimming at V came to 0 bases and at J to 3 bases, leaving 1 base not matched to a gene. CDR1 and CDR2 (germline): LNHNV, YYDKDF (reference sequence). CDR3: CATSRDRGEETQYF. In nucleotides, the CDR3 is TGTGCCACCAGCAGAGATCGGGGGGAAGAGACCCAGTACTTC.

The V and J genes are TRBV10-3 and TRBJ1-2; 9 nucleotides align to TRBD1. The V gene's germline CDR1 is ENHRY and CDR2 SYGVKD. The junction had 4 bases not matched to a gene; V was cut back by 3 bases and J by 8 bases. CDR3 size: 13 residues. The CDR3 sequence is CAISEGTGNGYTF. The CDR3 DNA follows: TGTGCCATCAGTGAAGGGACAGGGAACGGCTACACCTTC.

This CDR3 reads CSAPKFPDTQYF. The CDR3 region has the DNA TGCAGTGCTCCCAAGTTCCCAGATACGCAGTATTTT. The chain couples TRBV20-1 to TRBJ2-3; D unclear. Trimming stripped 5 bases from V and 4 bases from J, with 10 bases between. CDR1 is DFQATT, CDR2 SNEGSKA, per germline (reference sequence). The CDR3 runs to 12 residues.

The chain recombines TRBV10-1 with TRBJ2-3, with 11 bases matching TRBD2. Per the germline V gene, CDR1 is WNHNN and CDR2 is SYGVQD (reference sequence). V gave up 5 bases and J gave up 1 base; unmatched junction bases: 5. This CDR3 contains 16 residues. This CDR3 is CASSFAGLAGTDTQYF. CDR3 bases: TGCGCCAGCAGTTTCGCGGGACTAGCGGGCACAGATACGCAGTATTTT.

This clonotype was seen a few times. The J gene is TRBJ1-1, the V gene TRBV3-1, with a possible D match to TRBD1 (6 bases). CDR1 is LGHDT and CDR2 is YNNKEL in the germline V gene (reference sequence). This CDR3 has 14 amino acids. V was clipped by 0 bases and J by 9 bases, with 14 bases between them. In DNA form, the CDR3 reads TGTGCCAGCAGCCAAGATGTGCCAGGGGAGAAAGCTTTCTTT. Its protein is CASSQDVPGEKAFF.

The rearrangement links TRBV28 to TRBJ1-5, with 7 bases that match TRBD1. The germline gives CDR1 MDHEN, CDR2 SYDVKM. This CDR3 is built from 14 residues. V dropped 5 bases and J dropped 5; count of bases not matched to a gene: 6. The DNA for the CDR3 is TGTGCCAGCAGTCTATACAGGGGCGATCAGCCCCAGCATTTT. Its translation is CASSLYRGDQPQHF.

The chain has TRBV5-1 and TRBJ1-4; D may be TRBD1 (5 bases). The length of the CDR3 is 16 residues. CDR1 and CDR2 (germline): SGHRS, YFSETQ. The V end was cut by 2 bases, the J end by 0 bases, with 11 bases between. As DNA, the CDR3 is TGCGCCAGCAGCTTCGGGGGAACTGCAACTAATGAAAAACTGTTTTTT. It is translated as CASSFGGTATNEKLFF.

The rearrangement joins TRBV29-1 to TRBJ1-1; D gene uncertain. The CDR3 covers 12 residues. The germline gives CDR1 SQVTM, CDR2 ANQGSEA. Trimming removed 3 bases from V and 7 bases from J, with 12 bases in between. CDR3 bases: TGCAGCGTTGAGCCCGGAGTCCGTGAAGCTTTCTTT. This gives the protein CSVEPGVREAFF.

V is TRBV20-1 and J is TRBJ2-3; 8 bases agree with TRBD2. From germline, CDR1 is DFQATT and CDR2 SNEGSKA (reference sequence). With 7 bases clipped from V and 1 base from J, the junction kept 4 bases outside the gene matches. CDR3 size: 13 residues. The CDR3 DNA follows: TGCAGTGTAGCGCGGGGGGGCACAGATACGCAGTATTTT. It yields the protein CSVARGGTDTQYF.

The CDR3 sequence: CASSFYREETQYF. The CDR3, as DNA: TGTGCCAGCAGTTTTTATCGGGAAGAGACCCAGTACTTC. V and J are TRBV7-8 and TRBJ2-5; D not resolved. CDR1 and CDR2 (germline): SGHVS, FQNEAQ. The CDR3 loop spans 13 amino acids. Between the trimmed V and J ends, which lost 6 bases and 3 bases, there was a span of 11 bases.

This clonotype was seen ten or more times. The chain couples TRBV29-1 to TRBJ2-5; D remains ambiguous. The J call may be in error: the DNA end matches TRBJ2-1 better. The CDR3 is made up of 12 amino acids. Germline CDR1 reads SQVTM; CDR2 reads ANQGSEA. The CDR3 sequence: CSDRLGSAEQFF. In DNA, the CDR3 is TGCAGCGACCGCCTTGGTAGTGCGGAGCAGTTCTTC.

This clonotype occurred a few times. V gene TRBV7-2 combines with J gene TRBJ2-1, with TRBD2 matching over 9 bases. J was trimmed by 9 bases and V by 2 bases; bases with no gene match: 11. The CDR3 covers 16 residues. In germline, CDR1 is SGHTA, CDR2 FQGNSA. The CDR3 reads CASSLLLAGGQGEQFF. The CDR3 nucleotides read TGTGCCAGCAGCTTACTCCTTGCGGGGGGGCAGGGTGAGCAGTTCTTC. Drawing the rest from reference TRBV7-2 and TRBJ2-1, the complete variable domain is GAGVSQSPSNKVTEKGKDVELRCDPISGHTALYWYRQSLGQGLEFLIYFQGNSAPDKSGLPSDRFSAERTGGSVSTLTIQRTQQEDSAVYLCASSLLLAGGQGEQFFGPGTRLTVL.

The rearrangement joins TRBV7-3 to TRBJ2-1; D is possibly TRBD1 (5 bases). CDR1 and CDR2 from the germline V gene are SGHTA and FQGTGA. CDR3 length: 13 residues. V was trimmed by 5 bases and J by 8 bases, leaving 13 bases between them. CDR3 DNA sequence: TGTGCCAGCAGCAGAAGTTGGGGCGATGAGCAGTTCTTC. Translated: CASSRSWGDEQFF.

The chain is built from TRBV4-1 and TRBJ2-1; TRBD1 might be the D (5 bases). The CDR3 has 14 residues. Per germline, CDR1 MGHRA and CDR2 YSYEKL. V was trimmed by 3 bases and J by 5 bases, leaving 11 bases between them. Written as DNA, the CDR3 is TGCGCCAGCAGCCACCCAGGGCTTCACAATGAGCAGTTCTTC. Translation gives CASSHPGLHNEQFF.

The gene calls are TRBV18 and TRBJ2-1; TRBD2 matches 8 bases. This CDR3 is 14 amino acids long. CDR1 and CDR2 from the germline V gene are KGHSH and LQKENI. V gave up 4 bases and J gave up 4 bases; unmatched junction bases: 3. The CDR3 sequence is CASSQAGEYNEQFF. The CDR3 DNA reads TGTGCCAGCTCACAAGCGGGGGAGTACAATGAGCAGTTCTTC. Based on the CDR3 plus reference TRBV18 and TRBJ2-1, the full variable domain is NAGVMQNPRHLVRRRGQEARLRCSPMKGHSHVYWYRQLPEEGLKFMVYLQKENIIDESGMPKERFSAEFPKEGPSILRIQQVVRGDSAAYFCASSQAGEYNEQFFGPGTRLTVL.

The V call is TRBV7-9, the J call TRBJ1-1; a possible D gene is TRBD1 (5 bases). The CDR3 runs 16 residues. V was clipped by 5 bases and J by 1 base, with 17 bases between them. Per the germline V gene, CDR1 is SEHNR and CDR2 is FQNEAQ (reference sequence). CDR3 sequence (DNA): TGTGCCAGCAGCCACGGACAAGTTGGGTGGAACACTGAAGCTTTCTTT. Its protein is CASSHGQVGWNTEAFF.

This clonotype was observed at least ten times. The chain is built from TRBV28 and TRBJ2-7; 7 bases fit TRBD2. Losses at the gene ends were 2 bases for V and 6 bases for J; bases not matched to a gene: 7. The germline V gene has CDR1 MDHEN and CDR2 SYDVKM. CDR3 size: 14 residues. This CDR3 is CASSLEAGEGEQYF. DNA for the CDR3: TGTGCCAGCAGTTTAGAGGCGGGAGAGGGCGAGCAGTACTTC.

The chain carries TRBV11-2 and TRBJ2-2; tentative D call: TRBD2 (5 bases). Germline lookup yields CDR1 SGHAT and CDR2 FQNNGV. The V and J ends lost 7 bases and 3 bases respectively, with 12 bases between them. This CDR3 region has 14 residues. The CDR3 DNA follows: TGTGCCAGCACCTCCCGGGGAGACACCGGGGAGCTGTTTTTT. It specifies CASTSRGDTGELFF.

This clonotype was detected a few times. The chain has TRBV11-2 and TRBJ2-7; 10 bases map to TRBD1. Germline V lookup: CDR1 SGHAT, CDR2 FQNNGV. The CDR3 covers 15 residues. With V trimmed by 0 bases and J by 4 bases, 3 bases remained unmatched. This CDR3 is CASSLDGQGGYEQYF. The CDR3 region has the DNA TGTGCCAGCAGCTTAGATGGACAGGGGGGATACGAGCAGTACTTC.

This clonotype has only a few counts. The CDR3 nucleotides are TGTGCCAGCCGGGAGCAAGGTGGCTACACCTTC. It yields the protein CASREQGGYTF. The chain has TRBV12-3 or TRBV12-4 and TRBJ1-2; D gene uncertain. V was clipped by 8 bases and J by 7 bases, with 11 bases between them. This CDR3 contains 11 residues.

The CDR3 DNA sequence: TGTGCCAGCAGCTTAGACCACGGCTATGGCTACACCTTC. It translates to CASSLDHGYGYTF. The V and J genes are TRBV7-9 and TRBJ1-2; D uncertain. The V end lost 1 base, the J end lost 4 bases, and 7 bases lay between the germline ends. CDR1 and CDR2 (germline): SEHNR, FQNEAQ (reference sequence). There are 13 residues in the CDR3.

In its sample, this clonotype was seen a few times. This chain uses TRBV28 with TRBJ2-5, with D perhaps matching TRBD1 (6 bases). Germline CDR1 and CDR2: MDHEN and SYDVKM. The CDR3 length is 16 residues. V was clipped by 3 bases and J by 5 bases, with 19 bases between them. The CDR3 here is CASSFSFGTRGETQYF. The CDR3, as DNA: TGTGCCAGCAGTTTCAGCTTTGGGACAAGGGGTGAGACCCAGTACTTC.

This clonotype was seen more than once but under ten times. V and J are TRBV5-1 and TRBJ2-3; D gene ambiguous. This CDR3 spans 14 amino acids. Deletions cut 3 bases from V and 0 bases from J, with 8 bases between. In germline, CDR1 is SGHRS, CDR2 YFSETQ. DNA for the CDR3: TGCGCCAGCAGCTCGACCCCTAGCACAGATACGCAGTATTTT. Amino acids: CASSSTPSTDTQYF.

This clonotype was counted ten times or more. The chain links TRBV12-3 or TRBV12-4 to TRBJ1-5; D is uncertain. The V end was cut by 4 bases, the J end by 4 bases, with 5 bases between. The CDR3 extends over 12 amino acids. The chain's CDR3 is CASSSQNQPQHF. In DNA form, the CDR3 reads TGTGCCAGCAGTTCCCAAAATCAGCCCCAGCATTTT.